The clone carrying this TCR beta chain was picked up many times. What it recognizes is unknown. The V end was cut by 4 bases, the J end by 1 base, with 10 bases between. The CDR3 contains 13 residues. Germline V gene sequence: CDR1 DFQATT, CDR2 SNEGSKA (reference sequence). The data originate from a study of T-cell reconstitution after alpha-beta-depleted transplantation in children. Study-wide points: Several hundred expanded graft clones reportedly were the source of alpha-beta T cells about two months after transplant. At one year after transplant, newly produced T cells mostly accounted for T-cell counts and diversity. Elevated TCRbeta diversity at day 60 was traced, in some patients, to surviving recipient T cells and thymic progenitors.

It was with unique molecular identifiers that the TCRbeta library was prepared. MiXCR, applied by TCRdb to the PCR reads, yields one record per CDR3 protein. This repertoire shows roughly 160,000 distinct CDR3 sequences, 11% found once; its top ten account for under 15%. This TCR derives from a boy younger than 10 with acute myeloid leukemia, due to receive a stem cell transplant. Sample: PBMCs, taken before TCRalphabeta/CD19-depleted stem cell transplant. The chain employs TRBV20-1 and TRBJ1-1; TRBD1 might be the D (6 bases). The CDR3 sequence is CSATGHRNTEAFF. The DNA of the CDR3 is TGCAGTGCTACGGGACACCGGAACACTGAAGCTTTCTTT.